A single sample is the source of the 32 T cell receptor beta chains below, sequenced in a study of vaccination and CD4 T cells after COVID-19. Cultured CD4+ T-cell DNA underwent Oncomine TCR Beta short-read sequencing. TCRdb itself ran the PCR reads through MiXCR, one entry per CDR3 protein. Of tens of thousands of distinct CDR3 sequences listed, 46% are singletons. No antigen is known for these receptors. The time point was: late sampling 161 to 241 days after vaccination in three convalescent patients. Treatment specified: roughly 10-day PBMC culture with coronavirus spike peptide pools or control peptides (ViraFEST assay). This specimen consisted of CD4+ T cells from blood, cultured in vitro, obtained about 7 months after SARS-CoV-2 vaccination. These receptors all come from a human donor who had recovered from COVID-19.

V gene TRBV7-9 combines with J gene TRBJ2-5; 9 nucleotides agree with TRBD2. Germline lookup yields CDR1 SEHNR and CDR2 FQNEAQ (reference sequence). V lost 10 bases and J lost 5; bases outside the gene matches: 11. This CDR3 has 14 amino acids. The CDR3 DNA reads TGTGCCATCGAGGGGCGGGGGGGCCTGGAGACCCAGTACTTC. This codes for CAIEGRGGLETQYF.

The chain uses TRBV7-6 and TRBJ1-6; no reliable D call. In germline, CDR1 is SGHVS, CDR2 FNYEAQ. The CDR3 is made up of 13 amino acids. V was shortened by 1 base and J by 6 bases, with 4 bases between the two germline ends. As DNA, the CDR3 is TGTGCCAGCAGCTTAGGACTTAATTCACCCCTCCACTTT. As protein: CASSLGLNSPLHF.

This clonotype was observed a handful of times. V is TRBV7-2 and J is TRBJ2-1; a weak D match, TRBD2 (6 bases). V shed 3 bases and J shed 5 bases, with 8 bases lying between them. Germline values: CDR1 SGHTA, CDR2 FQGNSA. The CDR3 contains 13 residues. The CDR3: CASSFGGNNEQFF. CDR3 sequence (DNA): TGTGCCAGCAGCTTTGGGGGGAACAATGAGCAGTTCTTC.

This clonotype was seen only a few times. V is TRBV24-1 and J is TRBJ2-7; TRBD2 aligns across 8 bases. V shed 3 bases and J 3 bases; nucleotides not matched to a gene: 9. The germline V gene encodes CDR1 KGHDR and CDR2 SFDVKD. The CDR3 is made up of 16 amino acids. The CDR3 sequence: CATSDEREFLGYEQYF. In nucleotides, the CDR3 is TGTGCCACCAGTGATGAGCGGGAGTTTTTGGGCTACGAGCAGTACTTC.

The sample holds a few counts of this clonotype. The germline gene is not matched at one end of the junction; a read error may be the cause. This sequence joins TRBV7-7 and TRBJ2-5; 8 nucleotides agree with TRBD2. This CDR3 spans 15 amino acids. Germline V lookup: CDR1 SSHAT, CDR2 FNYEAQ (reference sequence). CDR3 in amino acids: CASSPIGGAQETQYF. In DNA form, the CDR3 reads TGTGCTAGCAGCCCCATCGGGGGGGCACAAGAGACCCAGTACTTC.

This clonotype came up a few times. V is TRBV6-5 and J is TRBJ2-1; weak D call: TRBD2 (7 bases). V was clipped by 0 bases and J by 9 bases, with 18 bases between them. Germline V gene data show CDR1 as MNHEY and CDR2 as SVGAGI. The CDR3 sequence is 16 residues long. This chain's CDR3 is CASSYSRGGAVGEQFF. The DNA of the CDR3 is TGTGCCAGCAGTTACTCGAGGGGGGGGGCGGTAGGTGAGCAGTTCTTC.

The sample holds a few counts of this clonotype. V is TRBV25-1 and J is TRBJ2-5; 14 nucleotides match TRBD2. Germline assignment: CDR1 MGHDK and CDR2 SYGVNS. The CDR3 spans 17 residues. V shed 3 bases and J 7 bases; nucleotides not matched to a gene: 10. CDR3 coding DNA: TGTGCCAGCAGTGACTGGGACAGGACTAGCGGGAGGCCGACCCAGTACTTC. It is translated as CASSDWDRTSGRPTQYF.

V and J are TRBV5-4 and TRBJ2-5; 9 bases align to TRBD2. Germline trimming cut 1 base from V and 1 base from J; bases unmatched to any gene: 5. The CDR3 is 16 residues long. Germline CDR1 SGHNT, CDR2 YYREEE (reference sequence). The CDR3 is CASSLWVAGAQETQYF. CDR3 nucleotides: TGTGCCAGCAGCTTGTGGGTAGCGGGGGCCCAAGAGACCCAGTACTTC.

This clonotype came up once. CDR3 region: CSAFNVVSNTEAFF. The CDR3 bases are TGCAGTGCTTTTAACGTTGTATCTAACACTGAAGCTTTCTTT. V gene TRBV20-1 combines with J gene TRBJ1-1; D remains unclear. This CDR3 comprises 14 residues. CDR1 DFQATT and CDR2 SNEGSKA come from the germline V gene (reference sequence). The germline V and J ends were trimmed by 5 bases and 2 bases, with 15 bases remaining between them.

This chain uses TRBV11-2 with TRBJ1-2; no clear D. V lost 3 bases and J 4 bases, leaving 9 bases between the germline ends. The CDR3 consists of 13 residues. Germline loops: CDR1 SGHAT, CDR2 FQNNGV. The CDR3 DNA follows: TGTGCCAGCAGCTTCGTCAGGAGCTATGGCTACACCTTC. This codes for CASSFVRSYGYTF.

The chain uses TRBV27 and TRBJ2-1; the D gene is possibly TRBD2 (5 bases). CDR3 length: 16 amino acids. V was shortened by 7 bases and J by 4 bases, with 20 bases between the two germline ends. CDR1 and CDR2 (germline): MNHEY, SMNVEV (reference sequence). The CDR3 coding sequence is TGTGCCAGCATGACGAGAACTAGATCTGGGTACAATGAGCAGTTCTTC. Translated, it gives CASMTRTRSGYNEQFF.

The genes are TRBV4-3 and TRBJ2-5, with D possibly TRBD1 on 6 matching bases. V lost 4 bases, J lost 1 base, and 19 bases lay in between. The CDR3 sequence is 17 residues long. Germline lookup yields CDR1 LGHNA and CDR2 YSLEER. The CDR3, as DNA: TGCGCCAGCAGCCCTTTATCGGGCTTGGGGGCCCAAGAGACCCAGTACTTC. Protein sequence: CASSPLSGLGAQETQYF.

The rearrangement uses TRBV20-1 and TRBJ2-7; no reliable D call. The CDR3 is made up of 13 amino acids. The germline V gene encodes CDR1 DFQATT and CDR2 SNEGSKA (reference sequence). The V end lost 6 bases, the J end lost 4 bases, and 16 bases lay between the germline ends. The DNA of the CDR3 is TGCAGTGCCAGTGGTCTAGTGGAGTACGAGCAGTACTTC. Amino acid sequence: CSASGLVEYEQYF.

This chain connects TRBV30 to TRBJ2-5; D may match TRBD1 or TRBD2 (5 bases each). The germline V gene has CDR1 GTSNPN and CDR2 SVGIG (reference sequence). The V gene lost 5 bases and the J gene lost 4 bases, with 5 bases spanning the gap. CDR3 length: 10 amino acids. CDR3: CAWGGETQYF. The CDR3, as DNA: TGTGCCTGGGGGGGAGAGACCCAGTACTTC.

The genes are TRBV2 and TRBJ2-1; TRBD2 matches at 12 bases. The length of the CDR3 is 15 residues. CDR1 is SNHLY, CDR2 FYNNEI, per germline. V trimming: 5 bases; J trimming: 6 bases; junction bases outside the gene matches: 5. The CDR3 DNA reads TGTGCCAGCAGTAGGACTAGCGGGAAGGTCAATGAGCAGTTCTTC. Translation gives CASSRTSGKVNEQFF.

The chain uses TRBV19 and TRBJ1-2; D not resolved. Germline V gene sequence: CDR1 LNHDA, CDR2 SQIVND (reference sequence). V lost 6 bases to trimming and J lost 5 bases, with 7 bases between them. The CDR3 totals 11 residues. The CDR3 spells CASSTVYGYTF. CDR3 nucleotide sequence: TGTGCCAGTAGCACGGTGTATGGCTACACCTTC.

This rearrangement joins TRBV28 to TRBJ1-1; D uncertain. Trimming pared 4 bases from V and 2 bases from J, leaving 8 bases between. This CDR3 region has 13 residues. The germline CDR1 and CDR2 sequences are MDHEN and SYDVKM. The CDR3 reads CASSSYENTEAFF. CDR3 nucleotide sequence: TGTGCCAGCAGTTCGTACGAAAACACTGAAGCTTTCTTT. The variable domain in full, with the rest retrieved from reference TRBV28 and TRBJ1-1, is DVKVTQSSRYLVKRTGEKVFLECVQDMDHENMFWYRQDPGLGLRLIYFSYDVKMKEKGDIPEGYSVSREKKERFSLILESASTNQTSMYLCASSSYENTEAFFGQGTRLTVV.

The chain uses TRBV20-1 and TRBJ2-1, with D unresolved. This CDR3 is built from 14 residues. V was clipped by 8 bases and J by 0 bases, with 14 bases between them. The V gene's germline CDR1 is DFQATT and CDR2 SNEGSKA (reference sequence). CDR3 DNA sequence: TGCAGTTCCAGGCGACATGGCTCCTACAATGAGCAGTTCTTC. Translated: CSSRRHGSYNEQFF.

This clonotype was found once. The V gene is TRBV6-5, the J gene TRBJ1-1, with D uncertain. The germline gives CDR1 MNHEY, CDR2 SVGAGI. The V and J ends lost 4 bases and 5 bases respectively, with 8 bases between them. This CDR3 comprises 12 residues. The CDR3: CASSSGGTEAFF. The CDR3 nucleotides read TGTGCCAGCAGTTCCGGCGGTACTGAAGCTTTCTTT.

Only a few counts were recorded for this clonotype. The V and J genes are TRBV20-1 and TRBJ2-1; 8 bases line up with TRBD2. Germline loops: CDR1 DFQATT, CDR2 SNEGSKA (reference sequence). Germline trimming cut 6 bases from V and 1 base from J; bases unmatched to any gene: 8. This CDR3 is 15 amino acids long. This chain's CDR3 is CSAESQRGSYNEQFF. CDR3 nucleotide sequence: TGCAGTGCGGAGTCTCAGCGGGGGTCCTACAATGAGCAGTTCTTC.

This clonotype was counted between two and nine times. The rearrangement joins TRBV20-1 to TRBJ2-5; D remains unclear. V shed 7 bases and J shed 4 bases, with 19 bases lying between them. The CDR3 is 14 amino acids. CDR1 is DFQATT and CDR2 is SNEGSKA in the germline V gene (reference sequence). The CDR3 bases are TGCAGTGGCGATAGGTCGGGTTCGAGAGAGACCCAGTACTTC. Its protein is CSGDRSGSRETQYF.

This chain uses TRBV28 with TRBJ1-2; maybe TRBD1 (5 bases). This CDR3 comprises 14 residues. The V and J ends lost 1 base and 2 bases respectively, with 8 bases between them. CDR1 is MDHEN and CDR2 is SYDVKM in the germline V gene. DNA for the CDR3: TGTGCCAGCAGTTTATATGCAGGGAACTATGGCTACACCTTC. This gives the protein CASSLYAGNYGYTF.

This clonotype was detected only a few times. This rearrangement joins TRBV7-8 to TRBJ1-2; 7 nucleotides align to TRBD1. The CDR3 is 12 residues long. V gave up 5 bases and J gave up 7 bases; unmatched junction bases: 4. Germline V lookup: CDR1 SGHVS, CDR2 FQNEAQ. CDR3 in amino acids: CASSRTGLGYTF. The CDR3 DNA reads as TGTGCCAGCAGCCGGACAGGACTTGGCTACACCTTC.

The J gene is TRBJ2-7, the V gene TRBV19; D gene unclear. This CDR3 contains 13 residues. Germline V gene lookup returns CDR1 LNHDA and CDR2 SQIVND (reference sequence). V was pared by 1 base and J by 4 bases, with 8 bases between. The CDR3 region has the DNA TGTGCCAGTAGTATAGCCATTTCATACGAGCAGTACTTC. Amino acid sequence: CASSIAISYEQYF.

This clonotype was observed a single time. The CDR3 DNA is TGTGCCAGCAGTTTATCCGCCACAGGGGGCTATAATTCACCCCTCCACTTT. Its protein product is CASSLSATGGYNSPLHF. This sequence joins TRBV28 and TRBJ1-6, with 8 nucleotides matching TRBD1. Germline-derived CDR1 and CDR2 are MDHEN and SYDVKM. The length of the CDR3 is 17 residues. V lost 1 base to trimming and J lost 3 bases; unmatched junction nucleotides: 5. Complete variable domain (other parts from reference TRBV28 and TRBJ1-6): DVKVTQSSRYLVKRTGEKVFLECVQDMDHENMFWYRQDPGLGLRLIYFSYDVKMKEKGDIPEGYSVSREKKERFSLILESASTNQTSMYLCASSLSATGGYNSPLHFGNGTRLTVT.

V is TRBV5-8 and J is TRBJ2-5; tentatively, D is TRBD1 (5 bases). The germline V gene encodes CDR1 SGHTS and CDR2 YDEGEE. The V end lost 7 bases, the J end lost 2 bases, and 12 bases lay between the germline ends. The length of the CDR3 is 13 residues. CDR3 in amino acids: CASGLGQQETQYF. CDR3 bases: TGTGCCAGCGGTCTCGGACAACAAGAGACCCAGTACTTC.

The CDR3 sequence is CSARDPSGSSYEQYF. In DNA, the CDR3 is TGCAGTGCTAGAGATCCTAGCGGGAGTTCGTACGAGCAGTACTTC. The chain is built from TRBV20-1 and TRBJ2-7; 10 nucleotides agree with TRBD2. Germline-derived CDR1 and CDR2 are DFQATT and SNEGSKA (reference sequence). The CDR3 loop spans 15 amino acids. Trimming removed 0 bases from V and 4 bases from J; junction bases left unmatched: 6.

The chain recombines TRBV2 with TRBJ2-7, with 9 positions matching TRBD2. This CDR3 is 13 amino acids long. CDR1 SNHLY and CDR2 FYNNEI come from the germline V gene. V lost 6 bases, J lost 3 bases, and 3 bases stayed unmatched. CDR3 DNA: TGTGCCAGCAGGGTGACTAGCGGCTACGAGCAGTACTTC. As protein: CASRVTSGYEQYF.

Only a few counts were recorded for this clonotype. This chain uses TRBV15 with TRBJ1-2, with 7 bases matching TRBD1. The CDR3 is 15 residues long. The V segment lost 5 bases and the J segment 4 bases; nucleotides outside the gene matches: 10. Germline V lookup: CDR1 LNHNV, CDR2 YYDKDF (reference sequence). The CDR3 nucleotides read TGTGCCACCAGCCGAAACCCGGCAGGGGGCTATGGCTACACCTTC. It is translated as CATSRNPAGGYGYTF.

In this sample, this clonotype turned up a few times. The V and J genes are TRBV7-8 and TRBJ2-5; TRBD2 aligns across 13 bases. The germline V gene has CDR1 SGHVS and CDR2 FQNEAQ. The CDR3 has 16 residues. Trimming at V came to 1 base and at J to 4 bases, leaving 3 bases not matched to a gene. CDR3 in DNA: TGTGCCAGCAGCTTAGTGGGGACTAGCGGGGCAGAGACCCAGTACTTC. It codes for CASSLVGTSGAETQYF.

The chain combines TRBV10-3 with TRBJ1-1, with D maybe TRBD1 (5 bases). Trimming left V 5 bases short and J 3 bases short, with 16 bases between. The CDR3 runs 15 residues. The germline gives CDR1 ENHRY, CDR2 SYGVKD. The CDR3 DNA sequence: TGTGCCATCAGTCCCTGGGGGAGCCAGGACACTGAAGCTTTCTTT. Translating it yields CAISPWGSQDTEAFF.

This clonotype was seen more than once but under ten times. The V gene is TRBV2, the J gene TRBJ2-5; D may be TRBD1 (6 bases). Germline V gene sequence: CDR1 SNHLY, CDR2 FYNNEI. The CDR3 runs 13 residues. V shed 7 bases and J shed 2 bases, with 11 bases lying between them. The CDR3 DNA is TGTGCCAGCATGGCGGACAGTCAAGAGACCCAGTACTTC. It translates to CASMADSQETQYF.